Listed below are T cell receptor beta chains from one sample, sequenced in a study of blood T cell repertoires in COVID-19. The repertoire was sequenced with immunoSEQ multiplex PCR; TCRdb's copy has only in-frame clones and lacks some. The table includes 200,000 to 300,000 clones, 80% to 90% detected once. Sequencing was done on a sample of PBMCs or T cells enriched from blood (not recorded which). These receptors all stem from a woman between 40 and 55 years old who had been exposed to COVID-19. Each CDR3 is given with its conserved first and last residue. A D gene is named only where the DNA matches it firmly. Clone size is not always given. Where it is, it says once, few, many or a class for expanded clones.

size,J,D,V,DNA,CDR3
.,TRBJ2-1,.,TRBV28,TGTGCCAGCGTTACTTCTGGCTACAATGAGCAGTTCTTC,CASVTSGYNEQFF
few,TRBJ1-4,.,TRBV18,TGTGCCAGCTCACCCGGCGGAACGGCTCTTAATGAAAAACTGTTTTTT,CASSPGGTALNEKLFF
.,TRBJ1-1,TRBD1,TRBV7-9,TGTGCCAGCAGCCCTGACAGGGGGCGGAACACTGAAGCTTTCTTT,CASSPDRGRNTEAFF
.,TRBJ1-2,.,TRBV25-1,TGTGCCAGCAGTGAAATCCGAGCCCTGGGTAGGAGGGATGGCTACACCTTC,CASSEIRALGRRDGYTF
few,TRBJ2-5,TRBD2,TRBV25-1,TGTGCCAGCACCACTAGCGGGGGAGAAACCTCCCAAGAGACCCAGTACTTC,CASTTSGGETSQETQYF
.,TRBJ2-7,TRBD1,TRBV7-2,TGTGCCAGCAGCTTAGTCTCGGGGACAGGCGCAAACGAGCAGTACTTC,CASSLVSGTGANEQYF
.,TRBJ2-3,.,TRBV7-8,TGTGCCAGCAGCTTAGCGGCACAAATCACAGATACGCAGTATTTT,CASSLAAQITDTQYF
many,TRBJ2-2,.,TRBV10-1,TGCGCCAGCCTCCGGGGGGCGCCCGGGGAGCTGTTTTTT,CASLRGAPGELFF
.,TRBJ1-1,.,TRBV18,TGTGCCAGCTCACAAATGCTAGAAGTTAACACTGAAGCTTTCTTT,CASSQMLEVNTEAFF
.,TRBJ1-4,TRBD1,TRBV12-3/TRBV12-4,TGTGCCAGCAGTTTGGCAGGGGGGGAAAAACTGTTTTTT,CASSLAGGEKLFF
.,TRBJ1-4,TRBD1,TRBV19,TGTGCCAGTAGTTCCGGACAGGAGGGGGAAAAACTGTTTTTT,CASSSGQEGEKLFF
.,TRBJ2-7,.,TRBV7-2,TGTGCCAGCAGCTCACAACAGGGATACGAGCAGTACTTC,CASSSQQGYEQYF
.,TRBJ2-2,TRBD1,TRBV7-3,TGTGCCAGCAGCCCCCCCGGGACAGGGGATTCCTTGAACACCGGGGAGCTGTTTTTT,CASSPPGTGDSLNTGELFF
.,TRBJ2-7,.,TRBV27,TGTGCCAGCAGTTTATTCCGGGGGTCCAACTACGAGCAGTACTTC,CASSLFRGSNYEQYF
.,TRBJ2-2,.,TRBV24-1,TGTGCCACCAGTGACTCCACAGACAGGAACACCGGGGAGCTGTTTTTT,CATSDSTDRNTGELFF
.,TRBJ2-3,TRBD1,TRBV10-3,TGTGCCATCAGTGAGTCCGGGACAGGGGCCACAGATACGCAGTATTTT,CAISESGTGATDTQYF
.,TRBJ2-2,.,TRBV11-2,TGTGCCAGCAGCTTCTCACAGGGGGAGCTGTTTTTT,CASSFSQGELFF
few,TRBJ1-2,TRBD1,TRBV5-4,TGTGCCAGCAGCTTAGATGGGACAGGGGTCGTTGGCTACACCTTC,CASSLDGTGVVGYTF
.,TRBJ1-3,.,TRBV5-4,TGTGCCAGCAGCTTCCAGGGAACGGGAAACACCATATATTTT,CASSFQGTGNTIYF
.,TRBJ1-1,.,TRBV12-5,TGTGCTAGTGGCCCGGGGGGAGCCGCAGGACAGTATGAAGCTTTCTTT,CASGPGGAAGQYEAFF
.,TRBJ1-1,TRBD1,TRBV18,TGTGCCAGCTCGCCGGCAGGGGGCGCGGAGGGCACTGAAGCTTTCTTT,CASSPAGGAEGTEAFF
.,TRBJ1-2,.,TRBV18,TGTGCCAGCTCACCACCTACAGGCTTCTATGGCTACACCTTC,CASSPPTGFYGYTF
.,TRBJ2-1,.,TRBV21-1,TGTGCCAGCAGCAGGACCGGGACGGGGGGGAATGAGCAGTTCTTC,CASSRTGTGGNEQFF
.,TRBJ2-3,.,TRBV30,TGTGCCTGGAGTGCCGAATTATACAGTCTCACAGATACGCAGTATTTT,CAWSAELYSLTDTQYF
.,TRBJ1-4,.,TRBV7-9,TGTGCCAGCAGCCCGCCGGGACTTAGAAATGAAAAACTGTTTTTT,CASSPPGLRNEKLFF